The T cell receptor (beta chain) under discussion was sequenced for a study of T-cell reconstitution after alpha-beta-depleted transplantation in children (dated by TCRdb to the mid-2010s). Regarding the research as a whole: T-cell immune reconstitution after TCRalphabeta/CD19-depleted allogeneic hematopoietic cell transplantation in children was quantitatively tracked in the study by means of TCR repertoire profiling.

This clonotype turned up a few times. Its antigen remains undetermined. No clone much larger than this one lies a single base away; base qualities are absent. The CDR3 runs 13 amino acids, cysteine and phenylalanine included. Here the CDR3 DNA is all that survives: 39 bases in frame from base 1. The germline V gene encodes CDR1 DFQATT and CDR2 SNEGSKA (reference sequence). Clipping removes 5 bases from V and 10 bases from J, with 10 as the unmatched junction base count. To prepare the library, PCR was applied. The sequencing machine was an Illumina HiSeq 2500. To normalize quantification of the TCRbeta repertoire, the TCR libraries were built with molecular barcoding that relied on unique molecular identifiers. TCRdb itself trimmed the public reads at Q25 with fastp, ran MiXCR and retained productive beta chains. Every distinct CDR3 protein forms one entry, paired with its most common genes and DNA. For this sample there are fewer than 550,000 distinct CDR3 sequences; about a tenth appear just once. The top ten constitute roughly 5.1% of the sample.

The sequence is built from TRBV20-1 and TRBJ2-3; TRBD2 fits 9 bases in the junction. The sequence derives from a human donor who donated a stem cell graft to a child with acute myeloid leukemia. Sequenced material: PBMCs from the stem cell graft donor, taken from the stem cell graft. Here the CDR3 is given as CSASISGSGAQYF. The DNA sequence reads TGCAGTGCTTCAATTAGCGGGAGTGGCGCGCAGTATTTT.